The table lists the clone carrying this T cell receptor (beta chain) with many counts. Its matching antigen is unknown. CDR3 regions of TCR beta were amplified from RNA transcripts. The workflow started with a first-round RT-PCR run with HTBI primers and then moved on to a second-round multiplex PCR. A single record per CDR3 protein comes from TCRdb applying MiXCR to the multiplex PCR reads. The repertoire holds 300,000 or so distinct CDR3 sequences, with roughly a sixth as singletons. These data originate in a study of Graves' ophthalmopathy and Graves' hyperthyroidism. Findings of the study overall: Sensitivity reached approximately 71% and specificity 72% to 80% when the model predicted ophthalmopathy progression. Using 13 signatures, a model distinguished ophthalmopathy from stable hyperthyroidism, reaching about 89% sensitivity and about 81% specificity. Blood contained most expanded thyroid clonotypes exceeding 0.001 frequency.

The CDR3 loop spans 17 amino acids. Germline V gives CDR1 DFQATT, CDR2 SNEGSKA (reference sequence). The V and J ends lost 3 bases and 0 bases, in that order; junction bases with no gene match: 5. Active ophthalmopathy (CAS at least 3, NOSPECS at least 4), lasting under 3 months. The V call is TRBV20-1, the J call TRBJ2-6; 10 bases are shared with TRBD1. Input material: peripheral blood. The clonotype comes from an adult man with Graves' ophthalmopathy. CDR3 region: CSARPGTGDSGANVLTF. The CDR3 DNA follows: TGCAGTGCTAGGCCCGGGACAGGGGACTCTGGGGCCAACGTCCTGACTTTC.